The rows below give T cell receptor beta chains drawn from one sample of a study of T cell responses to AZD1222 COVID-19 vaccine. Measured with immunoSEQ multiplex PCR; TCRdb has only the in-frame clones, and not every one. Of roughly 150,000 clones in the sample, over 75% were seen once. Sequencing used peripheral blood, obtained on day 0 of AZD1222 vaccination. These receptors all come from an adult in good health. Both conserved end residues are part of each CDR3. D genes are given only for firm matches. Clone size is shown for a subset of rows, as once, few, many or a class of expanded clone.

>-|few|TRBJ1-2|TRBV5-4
TGTGCCAGCGGAGGACAGATCTATGGCTACACCTTC
CASGGQIYGYTF
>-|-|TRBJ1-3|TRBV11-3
TGTGCCAGCAGCTCCGGATCCTCGGGAAACACCATATATTTT
CASSSGSSGNTIYF
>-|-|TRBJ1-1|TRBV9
TGTGCCAGCAGCGTAGGTGGATCCGCTGAAGCTTTCTTT
CASSVGGSAEAFF
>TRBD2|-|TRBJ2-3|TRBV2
TGTGCCAGCACTCCTTCAGGTGGGGTAGCGGGAGTGACAGATACGCAGTATTTT
CASTPSGGVAGVTDTQYF
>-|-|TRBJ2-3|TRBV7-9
TGTGCCAGCAGCTTAGGGGCAGCAGATACGCAGTATTTT
CASSLGAADTQYF
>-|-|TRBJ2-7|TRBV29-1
TGCAGCGTTCGGACGGGTGGAGACGAGCAGTACTTC
CSVRTGGDEQYF
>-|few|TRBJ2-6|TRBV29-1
TGCAGCGTTTTTGGCGCTCTCTCTGGGGCCAACGTCCTGACTTTC
CSVFGALSGANVLTF
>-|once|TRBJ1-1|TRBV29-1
TGCAGCGTTGAAGATTTGGGGGACACTGAAGCTTTCTTT
CSVEDLGDTEAFF
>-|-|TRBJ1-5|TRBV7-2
TGTGCCAGCAGCTTAGAGGGCAGTATTAGCAATCAGCCCCAGCATTTT
CASSLEGSISNQPQHF
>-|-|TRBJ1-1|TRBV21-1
-
CASKWAGGSSWLNTEAFF
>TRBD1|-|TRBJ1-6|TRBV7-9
TGTGCCAGCAGCCCCCCCGGACAGGTCAATTCACCCCTCCACTTT
CASSPPGQVNSPLHF
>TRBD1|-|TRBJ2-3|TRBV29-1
TGCAGCGCGATGACAGGGGATACGCAGTATTTT
CSAMTGDTQYF
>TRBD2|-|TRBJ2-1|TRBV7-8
TGTGCCAGCAGCTTAGGACTAGCGGGGGGGCAGAATGAGCAGTTCTTC
CASSLGLAGGQNEQFF
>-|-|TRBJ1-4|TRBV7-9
TGTGCCAGCAGCTCCGATGGGGTGGAGGGGGCTAATGAAAAACTGTTTTTT
CASSSDGVEGANEKLFF
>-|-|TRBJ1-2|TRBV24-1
TGTGCCACCAGTGACCCCAGGGTGAATAACTATGGCTACACCTTC
CATSDPRVNNYGYTF
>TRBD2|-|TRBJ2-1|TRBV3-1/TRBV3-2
TGTGCCAGCAGCAGCCGACTAGCGGGTGAGCAGTTCTTC
CASSSRLAGEQFF
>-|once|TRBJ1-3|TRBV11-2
TGTGCCAGCAGCCCCCCCCAGACAAACTGGAACACCATATATTTT
CASSPPQTNWNTIYF
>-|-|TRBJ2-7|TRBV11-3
TGTGCCAGCAGCCTATCGGGAGATTACGAGCAGTACTTC
CASSLSGDYEQYF
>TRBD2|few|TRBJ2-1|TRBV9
TGTGCCAGCAGCCCCCAGACTAGCTTTAATGAGCAGTTCTTC
CASSPQTSFNEQFF
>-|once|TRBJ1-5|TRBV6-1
TGTGCCAGCAGTGAAGCGCCAAGGGATCAGCCCCAGCATTTT
CASSEAPRDQPQHF
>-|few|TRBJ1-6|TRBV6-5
TGTGCCAGCAGTTTGAGGAGGGTAGGCTATAATTCACCCCTCCACTTT
CASSLRRVGYNSPLHF
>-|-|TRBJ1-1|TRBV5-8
TGTGCCAGCAGCTTGGGACAGCCACGAGGGGGGGAGAACACTGAAGCTTTCTTT
CASSLGQPRGGENTEAFF
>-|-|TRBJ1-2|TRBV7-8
TGTGCCAGCAGCTTAGACAGGAGGGACACTTATGGCTACACCTTC
CASSLDRRDTYGYTF
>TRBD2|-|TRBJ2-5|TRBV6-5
TGTGCCAGCATTCAGGCAGCGGGGCAAGAGACCCAGTACTTC
CASIQAAGQETQYF
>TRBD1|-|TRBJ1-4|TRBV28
TGTGCCAGCATTCCCAGGGGGAGTAATGAAAAACTGTTTTTT
CASIPRGSNEKLFF
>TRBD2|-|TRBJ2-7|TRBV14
TGTGCCAGCAGCCAGACCGGGAGGGCCCAGGAAGAGCAGTACTTC
CASSQTGRAQEEQYF
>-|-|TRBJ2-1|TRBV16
TGTGCCAGCAGCCAATGGGATGAGCAGTTCTTC
CASSQWDEQFF
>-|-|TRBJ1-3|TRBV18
TGTGCCAGCTCACCAAAGGCAAGCTCTGGAAACACCATATATTTT
CASSPKASSGNTIYF
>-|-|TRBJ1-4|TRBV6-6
TGTGCCAGCAGTTACGGGTGGGGGGGCTATGATGAAAAACTGTTTTTT
CASSYGWGGYDEKLFF
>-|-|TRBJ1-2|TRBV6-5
TGTGCCAGCAGTTACCGGGACCGGGGCGGTGGCTACACCTTC
CASSYRDRGGGYTF
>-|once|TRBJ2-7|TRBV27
TGTGCCAGCGGTAAGCGGGCCGAGAGCTCCTACGAGCAGTACTTC
CASGKRAESSYEQYF
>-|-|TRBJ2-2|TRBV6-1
TGTGCCAGCAGTGATCAGTTTGCGGGGACCGGGGAGCTGTTTTTT
CASSDQFAGTGELFF
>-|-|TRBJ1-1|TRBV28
TGTGCCAGCAGTTTGGTAGGGCAGACCTTTTTCTTT
CASSLVGQTFFF
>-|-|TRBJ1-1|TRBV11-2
TGTGCCAGCAGCTTTGACGCCAACGGGGTTACTGAAGCTTTCTTT
CASSFDANGVTEAFF
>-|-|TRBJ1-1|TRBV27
TGTGCCAGCAGTTCGGGGTACACTGAAGCTTTCTTT
CASSSGYTEAFF
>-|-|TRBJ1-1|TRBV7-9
TGTGCCAGCAGCTTACCCGCGGGTAGTTCGGGTGAAGCTTTCTTT
CASSLPAGSSGEAFF
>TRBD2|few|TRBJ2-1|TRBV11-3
TGTGCCAGCAGCTTGGGGCGGGGGACCTACAATGAGCAGTTCTTC
CASSLGRGTYNEQFF